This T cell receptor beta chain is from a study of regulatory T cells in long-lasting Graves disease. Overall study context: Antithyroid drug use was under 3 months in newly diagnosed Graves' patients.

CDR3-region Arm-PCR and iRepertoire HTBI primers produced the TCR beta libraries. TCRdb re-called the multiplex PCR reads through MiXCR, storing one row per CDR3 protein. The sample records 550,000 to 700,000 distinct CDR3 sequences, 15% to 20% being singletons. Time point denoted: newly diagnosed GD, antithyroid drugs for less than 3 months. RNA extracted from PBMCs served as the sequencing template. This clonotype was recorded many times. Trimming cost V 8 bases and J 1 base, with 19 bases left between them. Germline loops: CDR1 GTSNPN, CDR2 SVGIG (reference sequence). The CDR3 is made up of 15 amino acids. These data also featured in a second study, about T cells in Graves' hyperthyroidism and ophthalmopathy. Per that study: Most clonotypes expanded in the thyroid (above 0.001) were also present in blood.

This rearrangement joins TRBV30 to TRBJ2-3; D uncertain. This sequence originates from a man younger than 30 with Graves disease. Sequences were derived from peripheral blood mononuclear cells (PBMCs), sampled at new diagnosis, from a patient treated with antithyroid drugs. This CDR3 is CAIGYLGGRTDTQYF. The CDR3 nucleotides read TGTGCCATCGGGTATTTGGGCGGCCGCACAGATACGCAGTATTTT.